The rows below give T cell receptor beta chains drawn from one sample of a study of cytomegalovirus exposure and HLA in healthy donors. The data were produced by immunoSEQ multiplex PCR, yet TCRdb's version contains in-frame clones alone and is incomplete. The sample shows 70,000 to 95,000 clones, approximately 80% of them seen only once. The specimen was PBMCs. These TCRs come from a man younger than 35 in good health and CMV-seronegative. Each CDR3 is given with its conserved first and last residue. Fields, in order: clone size, J gene, CDR3 length, V gene, D gene, CDR3 DNA, CDR3 protein. D genes are given only for firm matches. Part of the rows lack a size; the others show once, few, many or a class for expanded clones.

clone size: -; J gene: TRBJ1-6; CDR3 length: 13; V gene: TRBV7-9; D gene: -; CDR3 DNA: TGTGCCAGCAGTTATGGACAGAATTCACCCCTCCACTTT; CDR3 protein: CASSYGQNSPLHF
clone size: -; J gene: TRBJ2-7; CDR3 length: 14; V gene: TRBV7-9; D gene: -; CDR3 DNA: TGTGCCAGCAGCGCTCGGGACACTCCCTACGAGCAGTACTTC; CDR3 protein: CASSARDTPYEQYF
clone size: -; J gene: TRBJ2-7; CDR3 length: 12; V gene: TRBV5-4; D gene: TRBD2; CDR3 DNA: TGTGCCCGCACTAGCGGCTCCTACGAGCAGTACTTC; CDR3 protein: CARTSGSYEQYF
clone size: few; J gene: TRBJ1-4; CDR3 length: 14; V gene: TRBV5-1; D gene: -; CDR3 DNA: TGCGCCAGCAGCTTGGTGGCAGGGGTTGAAAAACTGTTTTTT; CDR3 protein: CASSLVAGVEKLFF
clone size: -; J gene: TRBJ2-1; CDR3 length: 15; V gene: TRBV4-1; D gene: -; CDR3 DNA: TGCGCCAGCAGCCAAGATGAGGAGACTGCAAATGAGCAGTTCTTC; CDR3 protein: CASSQDEETANEQFF
clone size: -; J gene: TRBJ2-2; CDR3 length: 18; V gene: TRBV7-2; D gene: TRBD2; CDR3 DNA: TGTGCCAGCACGAAAGGGGTTAGCGGGGGTGGGAACACCGGGGAGCTGTTTTTT; CDR3 protein: CASTKGVSGGGNTGELFF
clone size: -; J gene: TRBJ1-5; CDR3 length: 14; V gene: TRBV2; D gene: TRBD1; CDR3 DNA: TGTGCCAGCAGTGAACAAGGGGGCACTCAGCCCCAGCATTTT; CDR3 protein: CASSEQGGTQPQHF
clone size: -; J gene: TRBJ2-5; CDR3 length: 15; V gene: TRBV4-1; D gene: -; CDR3 DNA: TGCGCCAGCAGCCAAGATTTCGCGGGCCAAGAGACCCAGTACTTC; CDR3 protein: CASSQDFAGQETQYF
clone size: once; J gene: TRBJ1-2; CDR3 length: 11; V gene: TRBV25-1; D gene: -; CDR3 DNA: TGTGCCAGCAGTTGGGGGGTCGGCTACACCTTC; CDR3 protein: CASSWGVGYTF
clone size: -; J gene: TRBJ1-1; CDR3 length: 14; V gene: TRBV5-5; D gene: TRBD1; CDR3 DNA: TGTGCCAGCAGCATGGACAGGGGGGACACTGAAGCTTTCTTT; CDR3 protein: CASSMDRGDTEAFF
clone size: -; J gene: TRBJ1-1; CDR3 length: 15; V gene: TRBV6-1; D gene: -; CDR3 DNA: TGTGCCAGCAGTCTCCAGAGCGGAGTAGACACTGAAGCTTTCTTT; CDR3 protein: CASSLQSGVDTEAFF
clone size: -; J gene: TRBJ2-7; CDR3 length: 15; V gene: TRBV28; D gene: TRBD1; CDR3 DNA: TGTGCCAGCAGAACGGTAGGGACAGGGGGTTACGAGCAGTACTTC; CDR3 protein: CASRTVGTGGYEQYF
clone size: -; J gene: TRBJ1-2; CDR3 length: 17; V gene: TRBV28; D gene: TRBD1; CDR3 DNA: TGTGCCAGCAGTTTATACCCCTCTCGACAGGGCGACTATGGCTACACCTTC; CDR3 protein: CASSLYPSRQGDYGYTF
clone size: -; J gene: TRBJ2-1; CDR3 length: 14; V gene: TRBV12-5; D gene: -; CDR3 DNA: TGTGCTAGTTTTCGGGGGAACTCCTACAATGAGCAGTTCTTC; CDR3 protein: CASFRGNSYNEQFF
clone size: -; J gene: TRBJ2-5; CDR3 length: 14; V gene: TRBV18; D gene: TRBD2; CDR3 DNA: TGTGCCAGCTCACCTCCAGCGGGGAAAGAGACCCAGTACTTC; CDR3 protein: CASSPPAGKETQYF
clone size: once; J gene: TRBJ1-2; CDR3 length: 15; V gene: TRBV5-1; D gene: -; CDR3 DNA: TGCGCCAGCAGCTTGTCCCTGTGGGACAAGTATGGCTACACCTTC; CDR3 protein: CASSLSLWDKYGYTF
clone size: few; J gene: TRBJ1-2; CDR3 length: 15; V gene: TRBV9; D gene: -; CDR3 DNA: TGTGCCAGCAGTCACATTACAGATTATAACTATGGCTACACCTTC; CDR3 protein: CASSHITDYNYGYTF
clone size: -; J gene: TRBJ1-2; CDR3 length: 14; V gene: TRBV9; D gene: -; CDR3 DNA: TGTGCCAGCAGCACGCGATCCGCTAACTATGGCTACACCTTC; CDR3 protein: CASSTRSANYGYTF
clone size: -; J gene: TRBJ1-5; CDR3 length: 15; V gene: TRBV11-2; D gene: TRBD1; CDR3 DNA: TGTGCCAGCAGCTCGAGGACAGGGGGAAATCAGCCCCAGCATTTT; CDR3 protein: CASSSRTGGNQPQHF
clone size: once; J gene: TRBJ1-6; CDR3 length: 15; V gene: TRBV28; D gene: TRBD1; CDR3 DNA: TGTGCCAGCAGTCGGACAGGGGAACTGTATTCACCCCTCCACTTT; CDR3 protein: CASSRTGELYSPLHF
clone size: -; J gene: TRBJ1-6; CDR3 length: 18; V gene: TRBV15; D gene: -; CDR3 DNA: TGTGCCACCAGCAGAGATCGGACATACCAGATCCTGAATTCACCCCTCCACTTT; CDR3 protein: CATSRDRTYQILNSPLHF
clone size: few; J gene: TRBJ2-7; CDR3 length: 17; V gene: TRBV5-1; D gene: TRBD1; CDR3 DNA: TGCGCCAGCAGCCTACCTTCCTCGGGACAGGTCTCCTACGAGCAGTACTTC; CDR3 protein: CASSLPSSGQVSYEQYF